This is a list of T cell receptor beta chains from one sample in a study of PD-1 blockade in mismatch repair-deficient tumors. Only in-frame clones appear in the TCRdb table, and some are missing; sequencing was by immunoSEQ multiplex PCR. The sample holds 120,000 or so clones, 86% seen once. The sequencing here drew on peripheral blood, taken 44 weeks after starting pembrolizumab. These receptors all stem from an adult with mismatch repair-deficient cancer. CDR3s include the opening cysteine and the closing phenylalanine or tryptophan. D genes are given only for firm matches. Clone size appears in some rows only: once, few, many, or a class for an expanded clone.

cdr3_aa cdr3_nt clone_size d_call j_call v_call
CASSNETSPICTDTQYF TGTGCCAGCAGCAATGAGACTAGCCCGATTTGCACAGATACGCAGTATTTT . TRBD2 TRBJ2-3 TRBV27
CASSFELNQETQYF TGTGCCAGCAGCTTCGAGTTGAACCAAGAGACCCAGTACTTC . . TRBJ2-5 TRBV7-2
CSVEDVRQGVTEAFF TGCAGCGTTGAAGATGTCCGACAGGGGGTCACTGAAGCTTTCTTT . TRBD1 TRBJ1-1 TRBV29-1
CASSDSLAGGTDTQYF TGTGCCAGCAGTGACTCACTAGCGGGAGGCACAGATACGCAGTATTTT few TRBD2 TRBJ2-3 TRBV6-4
CAIRVLEDRGPVNTGELFF TGTGCCATCAGAGTATTAGAAGACAGGGGGCCCGTGAACACCGGGGAGCTGTTTTTT . TRBD1 TRBJ2-2 TRBV10-3
CASSPRGVSYEQYF TGTGCCAGCAGCCCTAGGGGCGTATCCTACGAGCAGTACTTC few . TRBJ2-7 TRBV21-1
CASSPWGAWVEKLFF TGTGCCAGCAGCCCCTGGGGGGCATGGGTTGAAAAACTGTTTTTT . . TRBJ1-4 TRBV27
CASSLKGYEQYF TGTGCCAGCAGCTTAAAGGGGTACGAGCAGTACTTC . . TRBJ2-7 TRBV7-9
CASSYGTGLGTQYF TGTGCCAGCAGTTACGGGACGGGGCTGGGGACCCAGTACTTC once . TRBJ2-5 TRBV6-5
CASSFQDRPYGYTF TGTGCCAGCAGCTTCCAGGACAGGCCCTATGGCTACACCTTC few TRBD1 TRBJ1-2 TRBV7-8
CASSPGQEGTYEQYF TGCGCCAGCAGCCCCGGACAGGAAGGGACATACGAGCAGTACTTC . TRBD1 TRBJ2-7 TRBV4-1
CAISPSGTDYGYTF TGTGCCATCAGTCCTAGCGGGACGGACTATGGCTACACCTTC . . TRBJ1-2 TRBV10-3
CAIRDGDTSYEQYF TGTGCCATCAGGGACGGGGACACCTCCTACGAGCAGTACTTC . . TRBJ2-7 TRBV10-3
CASSQGAGELFF TGTGCCAGCAGTCAGGGGGCCGGGGAGCTGTTTTTT . TRBD1 TRBJ2-2 TRBV6-6
CASSYSGTPNEKLFF TGTGCCAGCAGTTATTCAGGGACTCCTAATGAAAAACTGTTTTTT few . TRBJ1-4 TRBV6-5
CASSALDTGELFF TGTGCCAGCAGTGCACTAGATACCGGGGAGCTGTTTTTT . . TRBJ2-2 TRBV6-5
CASSTRTGNTGELFF TGTGCCAGTAGTACGAGGACAGGGAACACCGGGGAGCTGTTTTTT . TRBD1 TRBJ2-2 TRBV19
CASSELADDYEQYF TGTGCCAGTAGTGAACTAGCGGATGACTACGAGCAGTACTTC . TRBD2 TRBJ2-7 TRBV19
CASSHTGTRGSYEQYF TGTGCCAGCAGCCACACCGGGACTAGGGGCTCCTACGAGCAGTACTTC . TRBD2 TRBJ2-7 TRBV11-2
CASSEQGGSGIQPQHF TGTGCCAGCAGTGAACAGGGGGGATCAGGGATTCAGCCCCAGCATTTT . TRBD1 TRBJ1-5 TRBV2
CASSHRGWVETQYF TGTGCCAGCAGCCACCGGGGATGGGTAGAGACCCAGTACTTC . . TRBJ2-5 TRBV14
CASSRGRANTGELFF TGTGCCAGTAGTAGGGGGAGGGCGAACACCGGGGAGCTGTTTTTT . TRBD2 TRBJ2-2 TRBV19
CASSYRTSGTTSSYNEQFF TGTGCCAGCAGCTACCGGACTAGCGGGACGACCAGCTCCTACAATGAGCAGTTCTTC . TRBD2 TRBJ2-1 TRBV7-9
CASSYSQGPNQPQHF TGTGCCAGCAGTTACTCGCAGGGCCCCAATCAGCCCCAGCATTTT . . TRBJ1-5 TRBV6-5
CAIRRSSYEQYF TGTGCCATCCGGCGGTCCTCCTACGAGCAGTACTTC . . TRBJ2-7 TRBV10-3
CASSYLTGYEQYF TGTGCCAGCAGTTACCTAACGGGCTACGAGCAGTACTTC . . TRBJ2-7 TRBV6-5
CASSFFSLREPQYF TGTGCCAGCAGCTTTTTCTCCCTCCGAGAACCGCAGTATTTT . . TRBJ2-3 TRBV7-8
CASSLSLSGNYGYTF TGTGCCAGCAGTTTATCTCTTTCGGGGAATTATGGCTACACCTTC . . TRBJ1-2 TRBV27
CASGGNRDYYEQYF TGTGCCAGCGGGGGGAACCGGGACTACTACGAGCAGTACTTC few TRBD2 TRBJ2-7 TRBV7-9
CASSQTGDQPQHF TGTGCCAGCAGCCAGACAGGGGATCAGCCCCAGCATTTT . TRBD1 TRBJ1-5 TRBV11-2
CASSLGRTPNYGYTF TGTGCCAGCAGTCTCGGCAGGACGCCCAACTATGGCTACACCTTC . . TRBJ1-2 TRBV6-5
CASSQEGLAGTGELFF TGCGCCAGCAGCCAGGAGGGACTAGCGGGCACCGGGGAGCTGTTTTTT . TRBD2 TRBJ2-2 TRBV4-3
CASSLNQHGQKLFF TGTGCCAGCAGCTTAAATCAACATGGCCAAAAACTGTTTTTT . . TRBJ1-4 TRBV11-2
CAISGRTGELFF TGTGCCATCAGTGGTAGGACCGGGGAGCTGTTTTTT . . TRBJ2-2 TRBV10-3
CASSTTAQEQFF TGTGCCAGCAGCACTACGGCTCAAGAGCAGTTCTTC few . TRBJ2-1 TRBV5-4
CASSLDLATGREQYF TGTGCCAGCAGCTTAGATCTGGCGACAGGGCGCGAGCAGTACTTC . TRBD1 TRBJ2-7 TRBV11-2
CASSYQGRGREQYF TGTGCCAGTAGTTATCAGGGGCGCGGTCGCGAGCAGTACTTC . . TRBJ2-7 TRBV19
CSVTGTDTQYF TGCAGCGTTACTGGTACAGATACGCAGTATTTT once . TRBJ2-3 TRBV29-1
CASSVKGQGYNEQFF TGTGCCAGCAGCGTAAAGGGACAGGGCTACAATGAGCAGTTCTTC . TRBD1 TRBJ2-1 TRBV9
CASSLTSGDYNEQFF TGTGCCAGCAGCTTGACTAGCGGGGACTACAATGAGCAGTTCTTC . TRBD2 TRBJ2-1 TRBV6-4
CASSPPPGQGWETQYF TGTGCCAGCAGTCCACCCCCGGGACAGGGATGGGAGACCCAGTACTTC . TRBD1 TRBJ2-5 TRBV25-1
CASSRYPGTENQPQHF TGCGCCAGCAGCCGGTACCCCGGGACGGAAAATCAGCCCCAGCATTTT . . TRBJ1-5 TRBV4-1
CASSQEGYVGGYTF TGCGCCAGCAGCCAAGAGGGTTACGTAGGGGGCTACACCTTC . . TRBJ1-2 TRBV4-1
CASSFRGLAGRYEQYF TGTGCCAGCAGTTTTCGAGGACTAGCGGGTAGATACGAGCAGTACTTC . TRBD2 TRBJ2-7 TRBV27
CAWSPGHQGGYTF TGTGCCTGGAGCCCGGGACACCAGGGGGGCTACACCTTC few . TRBJ1-2 TRBV30
CAWSVPGQGNTYEQYF TGTGCCTGGAGTGTACCGGGACAGGGAAACACCTACGAGCAGTACTTC . TRBD1 TRBJ2-7 TRBV30
CASSPNPVEQYF TGTGCCAGCAGCCCCAATCCCGTCGAGCAGTACTTC . . TRBJ2-7 TRBV11-2
CASSRLFGELFF TGCGCCAGCAGCCGGCTCTTCGGGGAGCTGTTTTTT . . TRBJ2-2 TRBV4-1
CASTETGGIGEQFF TGTGCCAGCACCGAGACAGGTGGAATAGGTGAGCAGTTCTTC . . TRBJ2-1 TRBV7-9